This T cell receptor (beta chain) derives from a study of blood T cells in healthy people across ages. Germline lookup yields CDR1 DFQATT and CDR2 SNEGSKA (reference sequence). The V gene lost 5 bases and the J gene lost 12 bases, with 16 bases spanning the gap. This CDR3 contains 11 residues. Then a second PCR, running roughly 7 to 12 cycles, was carried out with a sample-barcoded 5' primer and a J-beta primer mix. TCRdb reanalysed the 5' RACE reads using MiXCR and keeps one entry per CDR3 protein. The table shows some 1.5 million distinct CDR3 sequences, with less than 45% occurring only once. Per sample, at least 5 micrograms of total RNA were extracted. This clonotype was counted a few times.

The sequencing sample was made of blood. The sequence derives from a woman aged 18-29 years in good health. The chain employs TRBV20-1 and TRBJ2-5, with a tentative D call TRBD2 (6 bases). Here the CDR3 DNA reads TGCAGTGCTCAATCTAGCGTTCTTAAGTACTTC. Protein product: CSAQSSVLKYF.